The T cell receptor (beta chain) described here comes from a study of blood T cells in healthy people across ages. Study outcomes and limitations: Estimates based on one million T cells were treated as lower bounds. Naive T cell percentage showed a strong correlation with the diversity of TCR beta.

Total RNA, at least 6 micrograms per sample, came from PBMCs. This clonotype came up a few times. The antigen remains unidentified. There are 14 residues in the CDR3. Germline-derived CDR1 and CDR2 are WSHSY and SAAADI. Trimming left V 10 bases short and J 0 bases short, with 16 bases between. It was with a sample-barcoded 5' primer and a J-beta primer mix that a second PCR of roughly 7 to 11 cycles was run. Each cDNA molecule carried a tag from a template-switch adaptor that contained 12 random nucleotides. MiXCR, applied by TCRdb to the 5' RACE reads, yields one record per CDR3 protein. The table records about 640,000 distinct CDR3 sequences, 58% of them present only once.

This receptor was obtained from a man aged 55 to 69 in good health. V gene TRBV10-2 combines with J gene TRBJ2-7; a possible D gene is TRBD2 (6 bases). What was sequenced was blood. The CDR3 sequence: CATRSEGRSYEQYF. In DNA form, the CDR3 reads TGCGCCACCCGTTCGGAGGGCCGCTCCTACGAGCAGTACTTC.